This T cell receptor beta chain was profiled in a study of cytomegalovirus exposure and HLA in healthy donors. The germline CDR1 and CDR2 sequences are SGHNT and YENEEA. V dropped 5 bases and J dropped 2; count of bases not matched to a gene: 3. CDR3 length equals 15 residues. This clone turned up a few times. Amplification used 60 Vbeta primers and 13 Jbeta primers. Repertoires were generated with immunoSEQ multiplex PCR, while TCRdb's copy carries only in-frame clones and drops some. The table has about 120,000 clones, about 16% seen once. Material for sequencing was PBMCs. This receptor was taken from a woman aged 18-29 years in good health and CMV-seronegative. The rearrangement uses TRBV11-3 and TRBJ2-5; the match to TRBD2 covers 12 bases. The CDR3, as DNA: TGTGCCAGCAGCCCCGGACTAGCGGGACAAGAGACCCAGTACTTC. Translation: CASSPGLAGQETQYF.